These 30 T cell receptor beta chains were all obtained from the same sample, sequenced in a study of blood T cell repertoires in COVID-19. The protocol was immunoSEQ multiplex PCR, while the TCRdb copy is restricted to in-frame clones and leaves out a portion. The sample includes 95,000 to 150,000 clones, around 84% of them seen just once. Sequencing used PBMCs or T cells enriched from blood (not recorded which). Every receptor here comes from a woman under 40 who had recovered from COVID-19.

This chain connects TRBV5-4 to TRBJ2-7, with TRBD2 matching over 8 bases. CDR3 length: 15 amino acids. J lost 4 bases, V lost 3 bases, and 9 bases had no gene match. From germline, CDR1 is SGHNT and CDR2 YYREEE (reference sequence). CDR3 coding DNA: TGTGCCAGCAGCTCTCTCCCGGGACTAGAGTACGAGCAGTACTTC. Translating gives CASSSLPGLEYEQYF.

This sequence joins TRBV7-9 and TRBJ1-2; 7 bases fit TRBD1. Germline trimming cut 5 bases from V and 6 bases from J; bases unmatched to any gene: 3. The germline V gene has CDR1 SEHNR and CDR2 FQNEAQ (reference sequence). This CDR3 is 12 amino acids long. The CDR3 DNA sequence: TGTGCCAGCAGCCCAGGGGGTAATGGCTACACCTTC. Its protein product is CASSPGGNGYTF. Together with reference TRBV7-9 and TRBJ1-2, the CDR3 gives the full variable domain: DTGVSQNPRHKITKRGQNVTFRCDPISEHNRLYWYRQTLGQGPEFLTYFQNEAQLEKSRLLSDRFSAERPKGSFSTLEIQRTEQGDSAMYLCASSPGGNGYTFGSGTRLTVV.

The CDR3 loop reads CASSKQGSYNEQFF. The CDR3, as DNA: TGTGCCAGCAGCAAACAGGGGTCCTACAATGAGCAGTTCTTC. The J gene is TRBJ2-1, the V gene TRBV7-3; 7 bases are a match to TRBD1. V was pared by 5 bases and J by 1 base, with 2 bases of the junction left unmatched. Germline CDR1 reads SGHTA; CDR2 reads FQGTGA. The CDR3 length is 14 residues. Filled out from reference TRBV7-3 and TRBJ2-1, the complete variable domain reads GAGVSQTPSNKVTEKGKYVELRCDPISGHTALYWYRQSLGQGPEFLIYFQGTGAADDSGLPNDRFFAVRPEGSVSTLKIQRTERGDSAVYLCASSKQGSYNEQFFGPGTRLTVL.

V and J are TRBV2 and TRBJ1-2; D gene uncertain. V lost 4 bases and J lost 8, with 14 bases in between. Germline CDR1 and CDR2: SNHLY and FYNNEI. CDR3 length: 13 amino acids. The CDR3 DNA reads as TGTGCCAGCAGTGTGGCGGCCCCCATGGGCTACACCTTC. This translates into CASSVAAPMGYTF.

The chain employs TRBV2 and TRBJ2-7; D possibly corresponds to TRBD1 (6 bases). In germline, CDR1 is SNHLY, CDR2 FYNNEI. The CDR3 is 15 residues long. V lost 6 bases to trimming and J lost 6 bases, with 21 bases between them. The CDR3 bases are TGTGCCAGCAGCCCCTGGGACATCCCCGGTTTCGAGCAGTACTTC. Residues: CASSPWDIPGFEQYF.

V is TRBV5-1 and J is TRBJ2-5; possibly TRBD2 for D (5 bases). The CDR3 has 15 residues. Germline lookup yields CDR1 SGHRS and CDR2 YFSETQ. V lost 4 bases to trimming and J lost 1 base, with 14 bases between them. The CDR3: CASSMDRGSQETQYF. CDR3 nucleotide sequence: TGCGCCAGCAGCATGGACCGAGGGTCCCAAGAGACCCAGTACTTC. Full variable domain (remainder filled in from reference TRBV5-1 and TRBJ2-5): KAGVTQTPRYLIKTRGQQVTLSCSPISGHRSVSWYQQTPGQGLQFLFEYFSETQRNKGNFPGRFSGRQFSNSRSEMNVSTLELGDSALYLCASSMDRGSQETQYFGPGTRLLVL.

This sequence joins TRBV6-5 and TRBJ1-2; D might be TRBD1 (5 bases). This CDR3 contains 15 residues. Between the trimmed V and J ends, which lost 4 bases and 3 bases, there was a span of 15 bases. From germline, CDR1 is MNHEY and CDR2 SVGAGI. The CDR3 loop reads CASSSPGGRDYGYTF. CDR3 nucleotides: TGTGCCAGCAGTTCCCCGGGGGGTCGGGACTATGGCTACACCTTC.

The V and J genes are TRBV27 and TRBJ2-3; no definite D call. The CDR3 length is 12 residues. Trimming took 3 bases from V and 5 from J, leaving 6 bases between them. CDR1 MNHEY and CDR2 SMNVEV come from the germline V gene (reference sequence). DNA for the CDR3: TGTGCCAGCAGTTTTCCCCAAGATACGCAGTATTTT. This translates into CASSFPQDTQYF.

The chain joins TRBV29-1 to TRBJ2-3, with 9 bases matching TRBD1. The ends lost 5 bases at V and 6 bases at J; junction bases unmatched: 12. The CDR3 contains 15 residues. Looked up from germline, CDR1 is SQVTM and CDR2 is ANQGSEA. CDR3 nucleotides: TGCAGCGTTTCCCTTGGGACAGGGAATCTGGATACGCAGTATTTT. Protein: CSVSLGTGNLDTQYF.

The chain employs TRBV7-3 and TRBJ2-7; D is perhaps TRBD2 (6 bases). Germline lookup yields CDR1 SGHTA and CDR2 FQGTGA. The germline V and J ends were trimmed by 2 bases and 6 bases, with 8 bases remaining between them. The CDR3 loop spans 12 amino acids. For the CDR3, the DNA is TGTGCCAGCAGCTTAGGGGGGTCCGAGCAGTACTTC. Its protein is CASSLGGSEQYF. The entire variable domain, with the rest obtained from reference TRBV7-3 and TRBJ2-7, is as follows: GAGVSQTPSNKVTEKGKYVELRCDPISGHTALYWYRQSLGQGPEFLIYFQGTGAADDSGLPNDRFFAVRPEGSVSTLKIQRTERGDSAVYLCASSLGGSEQYFGPGTRLTVT.

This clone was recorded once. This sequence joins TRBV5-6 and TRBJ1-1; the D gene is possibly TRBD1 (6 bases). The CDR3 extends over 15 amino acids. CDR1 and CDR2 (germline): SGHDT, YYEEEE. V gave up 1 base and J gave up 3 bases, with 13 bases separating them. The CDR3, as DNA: TGTGCCAGCAGCTTGCCAAAAGGGGGTCACACTGAAGCTTTCTTT. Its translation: CASSLPKGGHTEAFF.

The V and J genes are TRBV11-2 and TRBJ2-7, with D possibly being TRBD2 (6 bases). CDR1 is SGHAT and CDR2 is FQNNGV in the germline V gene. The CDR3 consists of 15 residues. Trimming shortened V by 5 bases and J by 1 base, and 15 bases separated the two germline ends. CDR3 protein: CASSPSGLMSYEQYF. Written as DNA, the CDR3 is TGTGCCAGCAGCCCGTCGGGACTGATGTCCTACGAGCAGTACTTC.

The CDR3 bases are TGCGCCAGCAGCCAAGAAGGTCGGGCAGGGGGGATCTATGGCTACACCTTC. Translated, it gives CASSQEGRAGGIYGYTF. The gene calls are TRBV4-3 and TRBJ1-2, with 7 bases fitting TRBD1. This CDR3 is built from 17 residues. Germline CDR1 LGHNA, CDR2 YSLEER. After removal of 0 bases from V and 4 bases from J, the junction contained 11 bases not matched to a gene.

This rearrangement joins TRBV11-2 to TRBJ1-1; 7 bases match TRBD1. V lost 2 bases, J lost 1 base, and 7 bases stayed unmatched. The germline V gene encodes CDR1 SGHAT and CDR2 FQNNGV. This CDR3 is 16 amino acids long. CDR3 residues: CASSLRSGTENTEAFF. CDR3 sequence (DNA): TGTGCCAGCAGCTTACGATCCGGGACAGAGAACACTGAAGCTTTCTTT. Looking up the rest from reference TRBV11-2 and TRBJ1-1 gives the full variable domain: EAGVAQSPRYKIIEKRQSVAFWCNPISGHATLYWYQQILGQGPKLLIQFQNNGVVDDSQLPKDRFSAERLKGVDSTLKIQPAKLEDSAVYLCASSLRSGTENTEAFFGQGTRLTVV.

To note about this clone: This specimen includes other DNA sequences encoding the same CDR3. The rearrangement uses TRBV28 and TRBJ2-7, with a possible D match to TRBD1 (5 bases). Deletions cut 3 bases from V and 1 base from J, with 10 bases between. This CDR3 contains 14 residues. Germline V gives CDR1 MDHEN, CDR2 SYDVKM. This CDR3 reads CASSFSRVSYEQYF. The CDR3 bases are TGTGCCAGCAGTTTTTCCAGGGTATCCTACGAGCAGTACTTC. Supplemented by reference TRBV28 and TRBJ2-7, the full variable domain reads DVKVTQSSRYLVKRTGEKVFLECVQDMDHENMFWYRQDPGLGLRLIYFSYDVKMKEKGDIPEGYSVSREKKERFSLILESASTNQTSMYLCASSFSRVSYEQYFGPGTRLTVT.

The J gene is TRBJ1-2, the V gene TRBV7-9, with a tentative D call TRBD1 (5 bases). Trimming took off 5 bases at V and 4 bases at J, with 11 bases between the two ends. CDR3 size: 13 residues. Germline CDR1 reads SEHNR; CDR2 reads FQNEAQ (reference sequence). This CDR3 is CASSPGHFYGYTF. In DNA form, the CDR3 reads TGTGCCAGCAGCCCCGGACACTTCTATGGCTACACCTTC. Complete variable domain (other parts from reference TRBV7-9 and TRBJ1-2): DTGVSQNPRHKITKRGQNVTFRCDPISEHNRLYWYRQTLGQGPEFLTYFQNEAQLEKSRLLSDRFSAERPKGSFSTLEIQRTEQGDSAMYLCASSPGHFYGYTFGSGTRLTVV.

The chain's CDR3 is CASSSPSDGTGLYYEQYF. The CDR3 region has the DNA TGCGCCAGCAGCTCGCCCTCTGACGGGACAGGGCTTTACTACGAGCAGTACTTC. V gene TRBV5-1 combines with J gene TRBJ2-7; 9 bases are shared with TRBD1. The CDR3 totals 18 residues. Germline CDR1 and CDR2: SGHRS and YFSETQ. Trimming at V came to 3 bases and at J to 3 bases, leaving 16 bases not matched to a gene.

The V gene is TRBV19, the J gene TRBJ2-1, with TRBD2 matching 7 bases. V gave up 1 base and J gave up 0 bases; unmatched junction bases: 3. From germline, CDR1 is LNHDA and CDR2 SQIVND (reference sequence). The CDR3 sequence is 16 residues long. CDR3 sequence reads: CASSIGGDYSYNEQFF. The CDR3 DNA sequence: TGTGCCAGTAGTATAGGAGGGGACTACTCCTACAATGAGCAGTTCTTC.

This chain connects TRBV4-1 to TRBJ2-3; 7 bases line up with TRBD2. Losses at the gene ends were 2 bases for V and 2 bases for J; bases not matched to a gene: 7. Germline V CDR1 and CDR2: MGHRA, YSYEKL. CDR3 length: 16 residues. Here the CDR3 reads CASSQLGGRTTDTQYF. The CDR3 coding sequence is TGCGCCAGCAGCCAACTGGGAGGGCGGACCACAGATACGCAGTATTTT.

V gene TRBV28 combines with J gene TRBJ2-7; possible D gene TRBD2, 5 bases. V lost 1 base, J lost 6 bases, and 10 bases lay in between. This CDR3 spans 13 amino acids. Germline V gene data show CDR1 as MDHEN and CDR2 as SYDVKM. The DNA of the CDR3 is TGTGCCAGCAGTTTATTTACTAGAACCGAGCAGTACTTC. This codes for CASSLFTRTEQYF. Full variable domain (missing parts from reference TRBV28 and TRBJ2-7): DVKVTQSSRYLVKRTGEKVFLECVQDMDHENMFWYRQDPGLGLRLIYFSYDVKMKEKGDIPEGYSVSREKKERFSLILESASTNQTSMYLCASSLFTRTEQYFGPGTRLTVT.

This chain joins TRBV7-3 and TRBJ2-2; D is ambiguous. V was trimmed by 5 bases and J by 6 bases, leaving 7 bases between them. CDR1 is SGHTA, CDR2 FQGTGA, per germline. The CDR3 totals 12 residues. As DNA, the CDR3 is TGTGCCAGCAGCCCTCCCCCCGGGGAGCTGTTTTTT. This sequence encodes CASSPPPGELFF.

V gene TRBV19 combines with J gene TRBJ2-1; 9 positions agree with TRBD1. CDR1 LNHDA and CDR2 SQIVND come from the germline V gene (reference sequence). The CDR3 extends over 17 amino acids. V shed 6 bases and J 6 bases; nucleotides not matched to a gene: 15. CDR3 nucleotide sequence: TGTGCCAGTAGCATCACGAGGGCCGGGACAGGGATCAATGAGCAGTTCTTC. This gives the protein CASSITRAGTGINEQFF.

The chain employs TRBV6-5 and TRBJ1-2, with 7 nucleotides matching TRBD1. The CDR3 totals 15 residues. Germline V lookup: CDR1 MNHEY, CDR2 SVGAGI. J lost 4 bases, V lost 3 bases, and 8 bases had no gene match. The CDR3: CASSYRDSVIYGYTF. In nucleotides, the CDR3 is TGTGCCAGCAGTTATAGGGACAGTGTCATCTATGGCTACACCTTC.

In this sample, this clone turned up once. CDR3 nucleotides: TGTGCCAGCAGTTTAATTCACTCGACGGGGAAACTCAGTGAGCAGTTCTTC. It specifies CASSLIHSTGKLSEQFF. V and J are TRBV28 and TRBJ2-1; D may be TRBD2 (5 bases). Germline-derived CDR1 and CDR2 are MDHEN and SYDVKM. The CDR3 has 17 amino acids. V lost 2 bases, J lost 9 bases, and 23 bases lay in between.

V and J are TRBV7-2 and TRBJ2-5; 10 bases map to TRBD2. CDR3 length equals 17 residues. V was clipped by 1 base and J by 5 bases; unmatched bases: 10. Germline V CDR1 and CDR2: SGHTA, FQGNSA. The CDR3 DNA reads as TGTGCCAGCAGCTTAGTAGGAATAGCGGGAGGAGGGGAGACCCAGTACTTC. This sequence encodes CASSLVGIAGGGETQYF.

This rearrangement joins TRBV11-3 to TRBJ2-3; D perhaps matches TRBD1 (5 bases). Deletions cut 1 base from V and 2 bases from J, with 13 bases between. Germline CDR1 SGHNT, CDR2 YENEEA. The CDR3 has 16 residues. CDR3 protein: CASSLGPARATDTQYF. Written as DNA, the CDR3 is TGTGCCAGCAGCTTAGGTCCCGCCAGGGCCACAGATACGCAGTATTTT.

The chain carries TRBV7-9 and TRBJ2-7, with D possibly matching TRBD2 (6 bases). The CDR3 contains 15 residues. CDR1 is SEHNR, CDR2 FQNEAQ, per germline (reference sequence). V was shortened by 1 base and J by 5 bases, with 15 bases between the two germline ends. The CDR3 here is CASSLGWRVEDEQYF. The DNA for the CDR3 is TGTGCCAGCAGCTTAGGCTGGAGGGTAGAAGACGAGCAGTACTTC.

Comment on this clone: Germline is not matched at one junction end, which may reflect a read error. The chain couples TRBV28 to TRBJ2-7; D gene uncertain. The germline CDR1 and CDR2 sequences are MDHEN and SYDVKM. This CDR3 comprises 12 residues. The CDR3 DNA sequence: TGTGCCAGCAGAACCCCTTCCCGAGAACAGAACTTC. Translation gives CASRTPSREQNF.

The CDR3: CASSTRLAGGLDEQFF. Written as DNA, the CDR3 is TGTGCCAGCAGCACCCGACTAGCGGGAGGGCTGGATGAGCAGTTCTTC. This rearrangement joins TRBV7-8 to TRBJ2-1; 14 nucleotides agree with TRBD2. The germline V gene encodes CDR1 SGHVS and CDR2 FQNEAQ. The V and J ends lost 5 bases and 8 bases, in that order; junction bases with no gene match: 8. CDR3 length: 16 residues.

The CDR3 loop is CASSQSPGFMNTEAFF. The CDR3 DNA sequence: TGTGCCAGCAGCCAAAGTCCGGGATTCATGAACACTGAAGCTTTCTTT. The chain couples TRBV4-2 to TRBJ1-1; D unresolved. Germline V gives CDR1 LGHNA, CDR2 YNFKEQ. CDR3 length equals 16 residues. Trimming removed 2 bases from V and 0 bases from J, with 13 bases in between.